Presented here are 5 T cell receptor beta chains from one specimen sequenced in a study of blood T cell repertoires in COVID-19. Here immunoSEQ multiplex PCR was the method, and the copy in TCRdb shows in-frame clones only, minus some. The sample has about 130,000 clones; roughly 86% are singletons. The sample comprised peripheral blood. Source of these receptors: a human donor in a cohort sampled during active COVID-19.

The chain joins TRBV10-3 to TRBJ1-3; TRBD1 agrees at 7 bases. With 4 bases clipped from V and 10 bases from J, the junction kept 10 bases outside the gene matches. This CDR3 contains 14 residues. Germline-derived CDR1 and CDR2 are ENHRY and SYGVKD. CDR3: CAISVDRTPGTIYF. DNA of the CDR3: TGTGCCATCAGTGTGGACAGGACCCCTGGGACCATATATTTT.

The chain employs TRBV5-1 and TRBJ2-2; a possible D gene is TRBD2 (7 bases). Germline lookup yields CDR1 SGHRS and CDR2 YFSETQ. V lost 3 bases and J lost 4, with 19 bases in between. CDR3 size: 17 residues. The CDR3: CASSSGQRGLSTGELFF. The CDR3 nucleotides are TGCGCCAGCAGCTCTGGACAGCGGGGATTGAGCACCGGGGAGCTGTTTTTT.

In DNA form, the CDR3 reads TGTGCCAGCAGTTACGCGGCAGCTAGCACAGATACGCAGTATTTT. It encodes CASSYAAASTDTQYF. The gene calls are TRBV6-2 or TRBV6-3 and TRBJ2-3; D not resolved. The V gene's germline CDR1 is MNHEY and CDR2 SVGEGT. There are 15 residues in the CDR3. V dropped 2 bases and J dropped 0 bases, with 9 bases sitting between them.

The V call is TRBV7-3, the J call TRBJ2-1, with a weak D call TRBD1 (5 bases). Germline loops: CDR1 SGHTA, CDR2 FQGTGA. The CDR3 spans 13 residues. Trimming took off 3 bases at V and 6 bases at J, with 9 bases between the two ends. The CDR3: CASSLDKFNEQFF. In nucleotides, the CDR3 is TGTGCCAGCAGCTTGGACAAGTTCAATGAGCAGTTCTTC.

The chain uses TRBV2 and TRBJ1-4, with TRBD1 identical over 8 bases. J gave up 0 bases and V 7 bases, and 16 bases lay outside the gene matches. Germline V gives CDR1 SNHLY, CDR2 FYNNEI. This CDR3 region has 19 residues. The CDR3: CASKYASGTGDTTNEKLFF. The DNA of the CDR3 is TGTGCCAGCAAGTACGCCTCCGGGACAGGAGATACAACTAATGAAAAACTGTTTTTT.